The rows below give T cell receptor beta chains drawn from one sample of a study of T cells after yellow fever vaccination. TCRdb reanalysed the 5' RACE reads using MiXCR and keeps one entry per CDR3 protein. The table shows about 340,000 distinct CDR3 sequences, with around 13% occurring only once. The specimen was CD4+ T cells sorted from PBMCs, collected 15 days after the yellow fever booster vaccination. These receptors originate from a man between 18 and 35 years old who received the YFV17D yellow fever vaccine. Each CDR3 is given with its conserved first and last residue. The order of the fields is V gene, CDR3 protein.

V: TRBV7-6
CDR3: CASTLSTGGNYEQYF

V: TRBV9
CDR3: CASSNMGADTQYF

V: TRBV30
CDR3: CAWNSGTYEQYF

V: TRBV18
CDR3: CASSPDGNTDTQYF

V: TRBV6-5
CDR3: CASSYSRDRVWETQYF

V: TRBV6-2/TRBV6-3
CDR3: CASRTSGQGRNQPQHF

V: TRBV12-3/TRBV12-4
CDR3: CASSPGGNQETQYF

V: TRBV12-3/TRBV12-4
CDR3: CASSLSSGGTDTQYF

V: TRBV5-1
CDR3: CASSWDRDTAFQYF

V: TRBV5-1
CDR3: CASSLDALSQPQHF

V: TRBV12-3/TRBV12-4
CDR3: CASSRMWTTNEKLFF

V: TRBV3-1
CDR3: CASSQEGDYFQETQYF

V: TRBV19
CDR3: CASSISLGGTDTQYF

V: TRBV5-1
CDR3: CASSRVATAYTGELFF

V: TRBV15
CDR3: CATSRDKGSPKGTDTQYF

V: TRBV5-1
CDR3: CASSLAAGEAGGYTF

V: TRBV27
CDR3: CASWPRRRGVTDTQYF

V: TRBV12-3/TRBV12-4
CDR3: CASSLRPMNTEAFF

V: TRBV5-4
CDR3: CASSSRQGPKIYNSPLHF

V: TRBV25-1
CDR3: CASSALSQTSYEQYF

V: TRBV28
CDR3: CASSTGGGRGTEAFF

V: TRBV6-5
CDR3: CASRSHDSGANVLTF

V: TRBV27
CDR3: CASSSGTSGGLFQETQYF